These T cell receptor beta chains were read from a single sample in a study of T cells in Graves' hyperthyroidism and ophthalmopathy. TCRdb passed the multiplex PCR reads through MiXCR, listing each CDR3 protein once. The table records 250,000 to 300,000 distinct CDR3 sequences, less than 15% of them present only once. The sequenced sample consisted of blood. Every receptor here comes from a woman aged 25 to 39 with Graves' hyperthyroidism that later progressed to Graves' ophthalmopathy. Both conserved end residues are part of each CDR3.

TRBV18	TRBJ2-2	14	CASSPPINTGELFF
TRBV20-1	TRBJ2-7	14	CSARDTRSYYEQYF
TRBV4-2	TRBJ1-6	17	CASSQVVDLEYNSPLHF
TRBV7-6	TRBJ2-1	12	CASSVGGPEQFF
TRBV4-1	TRBJ2-3	15	CASSLLASYTDTQYF
TRBV11-1	TRBJ1-2	12	CASSSDSRGYTF
TRBV3-2	TRBJ1-2	19	CASSLLLKASGPQRYGYTF
TRBV2	TRBJ1-4	14	CARAGGKDNEKLFF
TRBV28	TRBJ2-7	16	CASSSRQGIMVREQYF
TRBV9	TRBJ2-7	16	CASSVESVAGGHEQYF
TRBV18	TRBJ2-7	14	CASSPGGGSVEQYF
TRBV30	TRBJ2-7	14	CAHRGGQNTYEQYF
TRBV7-2	TRBJ2-1	12	CASGRAHNEQFF
TRBV25-1	TRBJ1-6	13	CASSANHNSPLHF
TRBV2	TRBJ1-4	13	CASGDRTDEKLFF
TRBV10-3	TRBJ2-1	16	CAIRTTSGGGLDEQFF
TRBV11-2	TRBJ2-7	15	CASSLAGTENYEQYF
TRBV6-2/TRBV6-3	TRBJ2-5	13	CASSYLIGETQYF
TRBV20-1	TRBJ2-2	12	CSARQNTGELFF
TRBV19	TRBJ2-7	15	CASSIVGRAGYEQYF
TRBV7-9	TRBJ2-3	17	CASSSVSGLSSTDTQYF
TRBV3-1	TRBJ1-2	14	CASSHDLRGYGYTF
TRBV28	TRBJ2-3	12	CASSLYTDTQYF
TRBV28	TRBJ1-4	14	CASSSGQLNEKLFF
TRBV19	TRBJ2-2	17	CASSPRAGGLNTGELFF
TRBV11-2	TRBJ2-7	12	CASSLNSYEQYF
TRBV19	TRBJ2-7	15	CASSITSGTTYEQYF
TRBV7-2	TRBJ2-3	13	CASSPSGVDTQYF
TRBV18	TRBJ2-7	16	CASSPPGLAGAYEQYF
TRBV20-1	TRBJ2-3	15	CSAGLGQGNTDTQYF
TRBV7-8	TRBJ2-1	15	CASSLRAGVKGEQFF
TRBV28	TRBJ1-4	15	CASSSGGTGDEKLFF
TRBV7-7	TRBJ2-7	13	CASSPLGTYEQYF
TRBV7-4	TRBJ2-3	16	CASSGTDKTSTDTQYF
TRBV24-1	TRBJ2-1	16	CATSDAGTSIPNEQFF
TRBV12-3/TRBV12-4	TRBJ2-2	18	CASSLRPWGQANTGELFF
TRBV4-3	TRBJ1-4	18	CASSQSPSRQGTNEKLFF
TRBV4-3	TRBJ2-1	15	CASSQDRDLPNEQFF
TRBV28	TRBJ1-5	17	CASSLVSGQGARQPQHF
TRBV2	TRBJ2-1	14	CASSEGGVYNEQFF
TRBV3-1	TRBJ2-2	13	CASSQRRTGELFF
TRBV20-1	TRBJ2-7	18	CSARARYDKREADYEQYF
TRBV19	TRBJ1-5	15	CASSWRGGDNQPQHF
TRBV27	TRBJ2-2	15	CASSFRREIHGELFF
TRBV19	TRBJ2-7	15	CASSIVDTGLYEQYF
TRBV6-2/TRBV6-3	TRBJ2-5	16	CASSLLTSGRAETQYF
TRBV19	TRBJ1-5	13	CASSPTGLQPQHF
TRBV19	TRBJ2-7	10	CAGTRKQQYF
TRBV24-1	TRBJ1-5	13	CATRRSSNQPQHF
TRBV6-2/TRBV6-3	TRBJ2-5	12	CASREGSETQYF
TRBV12-3/TRBV12-4	TRBJ2-2	17	CASRNPTQGAGTGELFF
TRBV7-2	TRBJ2-3	17	CASSPPRLAGNTDTQYF
TRBV19	TRBJ2-1	15	CASSMEGRIGNEQFF
TRBV5-4	TRBJ2-1	20	CASSLEGQLLAGGGYNEQFF
TRBV6-1	TRBJ2-1	12	CATRTLYNEQFF
TRBV7-2	TRBJ2-3	15	CASSLLSVRTDTQYF
TRBV18	TRBJ2-3	16	CASSPLAGGKADTQYF
TRBV20-1	TRBJ2-3	10	CSAFEDTQYF
TRBV20-1	TRBJ1-5	17	CSADTGDRGYSNQPQHF
TRBV27	TRBJ2-7	14	CASRRPGVFDEQYF